This T cell receptor (beta chain) was identified in a study of cytomegalovirus exposure and HLA in healthy donors. Study in general: An analysis done earlier identified almost 120 million unique TCR beta sequences from about 179 million T cells. Study-wide findings and caveats: Altogether, 150 to 200 TCR beta chains were recorded as cytomegalovirus-associated. Among TCR beta chains of equal frequency, HLA-associated ones were more clonally expanded in a later analysis. One variant, a missense change in DCLRE1C, was linked in a later analysis to TCR beta V- and J-gene trimming.

A single count supports this clone. Its antigen is as yet unknown. Germline V gene data show CDR1 as SGHNT and CDR2 as YYREEE (reference sequence). Trimming took 7 bases from V and 0 from J, leaving 17 bases between them. The CDR3 extends over 16 amino acids. It was with 60 Vbeta and 13 Jbeta primers that the PCR ran. Clones were read by immunoSEQ multiplex PCR, and TCRdb kept only the in-frame ones, dropping some. The table lists under 100,000 clones, around three quarters of them singletons, with more than 13% in the top ten. The sequence was obtained from a woman aged 45-60 years in good health and CMV-seropositive. Sequencing used PBMCs. This sequence joins TRBV5-4 and TRBJ1-3; D unclear. The CDR3 DNA follows: TGTGCCAGCGGCTCTCCGGGAGGACCCTCTGGAAACACCATATATTTT. It yields the protein CASGSPGGPSGNTIYF.